The subject of this entry is one T cell receptor (beta chain). TCRdb analysed the 5' RACE reads with MiXCR anew, one entry per CDR3 protein. There are 75,000 or so distinct CDR3 sequences in the sample; about 8.5% occur only once, and roughly 7% lies in the top ten. The sample comes from a study of spatial heterogeneity in lung cancer. V was clipped by 0 bases and J by 9 bases, with 9 bases between them. Germline values: CDR1 GTSNPN, CDR2 SVGIG (reference sequence). The CDR3 covers 13 residues. Time point meaning: sample taken at primary tumor resection. Tumor, nontumor lung or frozen PBMC supplied whole RNA that was sequenced unsorted.

The rearrangement links TRBV30 to TRBJ1-6, with D tentatively TRBD1 (6 bases). The sequences come from PBMCs, collected at surgery. The receptor was isolated from a male donor with early-stage non-small cell lung cancer. This chain's CDR3 is CAWSVQGGSPLHF. DNA of the CDR3: TGTGCCTGGAGTGTACAGGGAGGTTCACCCCTCCACTTT.